This T cell receptor (beta chain) was profiled in a study of cytomegalovirus exposure and HLA in healthy donors. Regarding this clone: Its specificity is not known.

This CDR3 region has 15 residues. Germline V gene data show CDR1 as SGHTA and CDR2 as FQGTGA. V lost 5 bases and J lost 3; bases outside the gene matches: 7. Study-level points and caveats: The classifier reportedly diagnosed cytomegalovirus status with high specificity and sensitivity. Specific recognition of CMV antigens was confirmed in vitro for three chains (all CMV-associated).

Libraries were prepared by immunoSEQ multiplex PCR; TCRdb keeps only in-frame clonotypes and omits some of them. The sample includes about 160,000 clones, approximately 84% of them seen just once. The receptor comes from a young man in good health and CMV-seropositive. Sequencing used PBMCs. The rearrangement joins TRBV7-3 to TRBJ1-1, with 9 bases matching TRBD1. The CDR3 nucleotides are TGTGCCAGCAGCAATACAGGGGGCAAGGACACTGAAGCTTTCTTT. Translating gives CASSNTGGKDTEAFF. Complete variable domain (other parts from reference TRBV7-3 and TRBJ1-1): GAGVSQTPSNKVTEKGKYVELRCDPISGHTALYWYRQSLGQGPEFLIYFQGTGAADDSGLPNDRFFAVRPEGSVSTLKIQRTERGDSAVYLCASSNTGGKDTEAFFGQGTRLTVV.